This T cell receptor beta chain was identified in a study of CD8 T cells in ankylosing spondylitis. Findings and limits, study-wide: In peripheral blood, disease-linked CD8+ clones occurred at relatively low frequencies. There was reportedly significant enrichment of clones that were disease-linked in matched ankylosing spondylitis synovial fluid.

A word on this clonotype: Its target is not known.

TCRdb processed the 5' RACE reads anew with MiXCR; each CDR3 protein has one entry. The profile shows some 350,000 distinct CDR3 sequences, roughly 15% of them singletons. This CDR3 contains 15 residues. V gave up 6 bases and J gave up 4 bases, with 16 bases separating them. Germline V CDR1 and CDR2: SGHAT, FQNNGV. The chain joins TRBV11-2 to TRBJ2-1; tentatively, D is TRBD1 (6 bases). The origin of this receptor is a male donor with ankylosing spondylitis or in good health (not recorded which). Input material: blood, either unsorted or a sorted T cell fraction (not recorded which). The CDR3 DNA reads as TGTGCCAGCAGTATTGAGGGGCAGGGGTACAATGAGCAGTTCTTC. This translates into CASSIEGQGYNEQFF.